The 13 T cell receptor beta chains reported below all come from one sample, sequenced in a study of cytomegalovirus exposure and HLA in healthy donors (dated by TCRdb to about 2017). The library was prepared using the immunoSEQ multiplex PCR assay. For the multiplex PCR, a mixture combining 60 forward primers for TCR Vbeta segments and 13 reverse primers for TCR Jbeta segments was used. What TCRdb holds here is the immuneACCESS table cut down to in-frame rearrangements. Part of the clones is not present; checked against another copy, under half of the missing clones reflect an unresolved V gene, and the others are unexplained. The sample yields some 69,000 clones; approximately 70% were counted once. Of the sample, about 14% is held by the ten largest clones. Sequencing was performed on PBMCs. These receptors originate from a male donor in good health and CMV-seropositive.

In this sample, this clone turned up once. The CDR3 protein is CASSLGGQGNTGELFF. The CDR3 DNA follows: TGTGCCAGCAGCTTAGGGGGACAGGGGAACACCGGGGAGCTGTTTTTT. The chain combines TRBV7-2 with TRBJ2-2, with 9 nucleotides matching TRBD1. CDR1 is SGHTA, CDR2 FQGNSA, per germline. The CDR3 is made up of 16 amino acids. V was clipped by 1 base and J by 1 base; unmatched bases: 1.

The genes are TRBV15 and TRBJ2-2, with D tentatively TRBD2 (6 bases). Germline CDR1 LNHNV, CDR2 YYDKDF (reference sequence). V was pared by 2 bases and J by 0 bases, with 13 bases between. This CDR3 has 17 residues. The CDR3 region has the DNA TGTGCCACCAGCAGAAGACCGGGAGCCTCGAACACCGGGGAGCTGTTTTTT. Protein: CATSRRPGASNTGELFF.

The chain has TRBV7-9 and TRBJ2-1; 9 nucleotides match TRBD2. Germline lookup yields CDR1 SEHNR and CDR2 FQNEAQ (reference sequence). The CDR3 runs to 16 residues. The junction had 6 bases not matched to a gene; V was cut back by 3 bases and J by 3 bases. CDR3 DNA sequence: TGTGCCAGCAGCTTCTCAGCGGGGGGAATCTACAATGAGCAGTTCTTC. Encoded protein: CASSFSAGGIYNEQFF.

The CDR3 loop reads CASSMELSQETQYF. The CDR3 DNA sequence: TGTGCCAGTAGTATGGAGCTTTCCCAAGAGACCCAGTACTTC. This chain joins TRBV19 and TRBJ2-5; no firm D call. Germline lookup yields CDR1 LNHDA and CDR2 SQIVND (reference sequence). This CDR3 region has 14 residues. V was clipped by 3 bases and J by 1 base, with 9 bases between them.

The chain has TRBV7-2 and TRBJ1-5; 8 bases are shared with TRBD1. With 1 base clipped from V and 6 bases from J, the junction kept 2 bases outside the gene matches. CDR3 size: 14 residues. Germline V CDR1 and CDR2: SGHTA, FQGNSA. CDR3 bases: TGTGCCAGCAGCTTAGGACAGGGGCCTCAGCCCCAGCATTTT. Translating gives CASSLGQGPQPQHF.

V gene TRBV11-2 combines with J gene TRBJ2-5; TRBD2 matches 8 bases. The J call could be wrong; TRBJ2-7 is a better fit for the DNA end. The germline gives CDR1 SGHAT, CDR2 FQNNGV. The CDR3 covers 14 residues. CDR3 sequence: CASSGGRGAYEQYF. CDR3 nucleotides: TGTGCCAGCAGCGGGGGGCGGGGGGCCTACGAGCAGTACTTC.

The CDR3 DNA reads as TGTGCCAGCAGCTACCAGTGTCAGCCCCAGCATTTT. Amino acids: CASSYQCQPQHF. V and J are TRBV9 and TRBJ1-5; D is unresolved. The CDR3 has 12 residues. In germline, CDR1 is SGDLS, CDR2 YYNGEE. V lost 4 bases, J lost 6 bases, and 8 bases lay in between.

The rearrangement joins TRBV9 to TRBJ2-1, with 11 bases lining up with TRBD2. This CDR3 comprises 17 residues. CDR1 is SGDLS and CDR2 is YYNGEE in the germline V gene. V gave up 0 bases and J gave up 1 base; unmatched junction bases: 3. The CDR3 region has the DNA TGTGCCAGCAGCGTAGCTACTAGCGGGAGATCCTACAATGAGCAGTTCTTC. Residues: CASSVATSGRSYNEQFF.

By its share, this clone is medium-sized (0.01 to 0.1%). This sequence joins TRBV6-5 and TRBJ1-1; possible D gene TRBD1, 5 bases. CDR3 length: 15 residues. The V end was cut by 6 bases, the J end by 0 bases, with 14 bases between. Germline V gene data show CDR1 as MNHEY and CDR2 as SVGAGI. The CDR3 region has the DNA TGTGCCAGCAGCAGAACAGGCAGTCTGAACACTGAAGCTTTCTTT. Its translation: CASSRTGSLNTEAFF.

This clone was counted a few times. The CDR3 DNA is TGTGCCAGCAGTTGGTTTAGCGGGGGGCCCCGGGAGCTGTTTTTT. Amino acids: CASSWFSGGPRELFF. The gene calls are TRBV27 and TRBJ2-2; 10 positions agree with TRBD2. This CDR3 is 15 amino acids long. From germline, CDR1 is MNHEY and CDR2 SMNVEV (reference sequence). The trim removed 4 bases at V and 9 bases at J, leaving 8 bases unmatched.

This clone occurred a few times. This CDR3 is CASSLALAGGGTKNIQYF. The CDR3 DNA reads as TGTGCCAGCAGCCTCGCTCTAGCGGGAGGAGGGACCAAAAACATTCAGTACTTC. The chain combines TRBV5-4 with TRBJ2-4; 11 positions match TRBD2. The CDR3 runs to 18 residues. Germline loops: CDR1 SGHNT, CDR2 YYREEE (reference sequence). V trimming: 4 bases; J trimming: 2 bases; junction bases outside the gene matches: 11.

The chain couples TRBV7-2 to TRBJ1-4; 7 bases line up with TRBD1. V gave up 5 bases and J gave up 5 bases; unmatched junction bases: 17. Looked up from germline, CDR1 is SGHTA and CDR2 is FQGNSA. CDR3 length equals 18 residues. The CDR3 DNA is TGTGCCAGCAGCCCGGGGGGGGGCGAGGGGGCGTGGAATGAAAAACTGTTTTTT. Translated, it gives CASSPGGGEGAWNEKLFF. Drawing the rest from reference TRBV7-2 and TRBJ1-4, the complete variable domain is GAGVSQSPSNKVTEKGKDVELRCDPISGHTALYWYRQSLGQGLEFLIYFQGNSAPDKSGLPSDRFSAERTGGSVSTLTIQRTQQEDSAVYLCASSPGGGEGAWNEKLFFGSGTQLSVL.

This chain joins TRBV27 and TRBJ1-1; 8 bases agree with TRBD1. Looked up from germline, CDR1 is MNHEY and CDR2 is SMNVEV (reference sequence). Trimming removed 8 bases from V and 4 bases from J; junction bases left unmatched: 6. The CDR3 runs to 13 residues. The CDR3 DNA follows: TGTGCCAGCCACTCCGACAGGGGCACTGAAGCTTTCTTT. It yields the protein CASHSDRGTEAFF.